These 24 T cell receptor beta chains came from one sample sequenced in a study of T cells of healthy individuals. From the 5' RACE reads, TCRdb called clonotypes with MiXCR, one entry per CDR3 protein. The sample includes 75,000 to 95,000 distinct CDR3 sequences, approximately 4.8% seen only once; the top ten take roughly 7.1%. These receptors came from a female donor in good health.

The rearrangement uses TRBV5-1 and TRBJ1-1; maybe TRBD1 (5 bases). V was clipped by 5 bases and J by 4 bases, with 6 bases between them. This CDR3 is built from 11 residues. CDR1 is SGHRS and CDR2 is YFSETQ in the germline V gene. DNA for the CDR3: TGCGCCAGCAGGCAGGGCACTGAAGCTTTCTTT. It codes for CASRQGTEAFF.

This clonotype has ten or more counts. The chain links TRBV20-1 to TRBJ1-6; 7 nucleotides match TRBD1. The CDR3 runs 14 residues. V lost 6 bases to trimming and J lost 6 bases; unmatched junction nucleotides: 8. Germline CDR1 reads DFQATT; CDR2 reads SNEGSKA (reference sequence). CDR3 region: CSARSGTVNSPLHF. The DNA for the CDR3 is TGCAGTGCACGATCCGGGACAGTTAATTCACCCCTCCACTTT.

V usage is TRBV24-1 and J usage is TRBJ2-1; TRBD2 agrees at 7 bases. The V gene's germline CDR1 is KGHDR and CDR2 SFDVKD. V was pared by 4 bases and J by 4 bases, with 6 bases of the junction left unmatched. The CDR3 runs 15 residues. CDR3 residues: CATSEETSRYNEQFF. In DNA form, the CDR3 reads TGTGCCACCAGTGAGGAGACTAGCAGATACAATGAGCAGTTCTTC.

The sample holds many counts of this clonotype. The V call is TRBV20-1, the J call TRBJ2-5; D is unclear. The V gene's germline CDR1 is DFQATT and CDR2 SNEGSKA (reference sequence). The CDR3 loop spans 10 amino acids. Trimming pared 6 bases from V and 9 bases from J, leaving 11 bases between. Here the CDR3 reads CSAPIGSQYF. The CDR3, as DNA: TGCAGTGCCCCGATTGGGTCCCAGTACTTC.

The table lists this clonotype with a few counts. V usage is TRBV29-1 and J usage is TRBJ2-1, with a tentative D call TRBD1 (5 bases). There are 14 residues in the CDR3. Germline assignment: CDR1 SQVTM and CDR2 ANQGSEA. The ends were cut back, 4 bases at V and 0 bases at J, with 10 bases in the middle. The CDR3 sequence: CSVGTQSSYNEQFF. In nucleotides, the CDR3 is TGCAGCGTTGGGACACAAAGCTCCTACAATGAGCAGTTCTTC.

This clonotype was detected ten times or more. CDR3 in amino acids: CATSARDGEAFF. CDR3 sequence (DNA): TGTGCCACCAGCGCGCGGGACGGTGAAGCTTTCTTT. V gene TRBV15 combines with J gene TRBJ1-1; TRBD1 might be the D (5 bases). The CDR3 consists of 12 residues. Looked up from germline, CDR1 is LNHNV and CDR2 is YYDKDF (reference sequence). Trimming left V 5 bases short and J 7 bases short, with 11 bases between.

Ten or more counts support this clonotype. The CDR3 coding sequence is TGTGCCAGCAGTTGGGGGGGCAGCTACGAGCAGTACTTC. Residues: CASSWGGSYEQYF. This chain links TRBV12-3 or TRBV12-4 with TRBJ2-7; perhaps TRBD2 as D (7 bases). With 4 bases removed from V and 3 bases from J, the gap between germline ends came to 10 bases. This CDR3 is 13 amino acids long.

This clonotype appeared many times. CDR3 DNA sequence: TGTGCCAGCAGCTTAGAATCCGGGGGGTTTGGCACCGGGGAGCTGTTTTTT. Protein product: CASSLESGGFGTGELFF. The chain couples TRBV7-3 to TRBJ2-2; TRBD2 agrees at 7 bases. V gave up 2 bases and J gave up 4 bases; unmatched junction bases: 10. Germline values: CDR1 SGHTA, CDR2 FQGTGA. CDR3 length: 17 residues.

The table lists this clonotype with many counts. The rearrangement joins TRBV27 to TRBJ1-1, with unresolved D. The germline CDR1 and CDR2 sequences are MNHEY and SMNVEV (reference sequence). Between the trimmed V and J ends, which lost 9 bases and 6 bases, there was a span of 11 bases. The CDR3 has 11 residues. The CDR3 region has the DNA TGTGCCAGTGGAGACGGGTCTGAAGCTTTCTTT. Its protein is CASGDGSEAFF.

This chain connects TRBV28 to TRBJ1-5; perhaps TRBD1 as D (5 bases). The V end was cut by 3 bases, the J end by 0 bases, with 21 bases between. Germline-derived CDR1 and CDR2 are MDHEN and SYDVKM. The CDR3 extends over 19 amino acids. Written as DNA, the CDR3 is TGTGCCAGCAGTTTCGGAGGGGCCATCGCATTATATAGCAATCAGCCCCAGCATTTT. Residues: CASSFGGAIALYSNQPQHF.

A word on this clonotype: One base away lies a much larger clone, so this may be a sequencing read error. The gene calls are TRBV15 and TRBJ2-6; D gene unclear. CDR1 is LNHNV and CDR2 is YYDKDF in the germline V gene (reference sequence). This CDR3 spans 16 amino acids. Trimming removed 5 bases from V and 0 bases from J, with 11 bases in between. The CDR3 sequence: CATSLSWGSGANVLTF. The CDR3 bases are TGTGCCACCAGCCTCTCTTGGGGCTCTGGGGCCAACGTCCTGACTTTC.

The chain couples TRBV28 to TRBJ1-5; 7 bases are shared with TRBD1. V was clipped by 5 bases and J by 3 bases; unmatched bases: 10. CDR1 is MDHEN, CDR2 SYDVKM, per germline. The CDR3 is made up of 16 amino acids. The CDR3 spells CASSISGGQINQPQHF. CDR3 bases: TGTGCCAGCAGTATATCGGGGGGACAGATCAATCAGCCCCAGCATTTT.

This clonotype showed up just a few times. The rearrangement joins TRBV4-3 to TRBJ2-4, with TRBD1 identical over 7 bases. Germline V CDR1 and CDR2: LGHNA, YSLEER. This CDR3 contains 17 residues. With V trimmed by 3 bases and J by 0 bases, 8 bases remained unmatched. CDR3 region: CASSQGAGGLAKNIQYF. The CDR3 region has the DNA TGCGCCAGCAGCCAGGGAGCAGGGGGTCTAGCCAAAAACATTCAGTACTTC.

There are many counts of this clonotype. The genes are TRBV14 and TRBJ1-1; 7 bases match TRBD1. Germline V gene data show CDR1 as SGHDN and CDR2 as FVKESK. The CDR3 is made up of 14 amino acids. The V gene end was trimmed by 2 bases and the J gene end by 5 bases; junction bases not matched to a gene: 5. CDR3 protein: CASSQFAGGTEAFF. DNA for the CDR3: TGTGCCAGCAGCCAATTCGCAGGGGGGACTGAAGCTTTCTTT.

This clonotype was seen repeatedly, ten times or more. The chain combines TRBV27 with TRBJ2-1; D is ambiguous. The CDR3 is 14 residues long. The germline V and J ends were trimmed by 4 bases and 3 bases, with 10 bases remaining between them. The germline V gene has CDR1 MNHEY and CDR2 SMNVEV (reference sequence). CDR3 in DNA: TGTGCCAGCAGTTCATCCCCGGGCTACAATGAGCAGTTCTTC. Its translation: CASSSSPGYNEQFF.

This clonotype was seen at least ten times. The genes are TRBV19 and TRBJ2-7; 8 nucleotides line up with TRBD1. The germline V gene encodes CDR1 LNHDA and CDR2 SQIVND (reference sequence). The CDR3 length is 13 residues. With V trimmed by 7 bases and J by 7 bases, 9 bases remained unmatched. The chain's CDR3 is CASTRTGTEEQYF. CDR3 bases: TGTGCCAGTACGCGGACAGGGACGGAGGAGCAGTACTTC.

This clonotype was recorded a few times. The J gene is TRBJ2-2, the V gene TRBV20-1; the match to TRBD2 covers 7 bases. This CDR3 is built from 16 residues. Germline V lookup: CDR1 DFQATT, CDR2 SNEGSKA (reference sequence). The V segment lost 0 bases and the J segment 5 bases; nucleotides outside the gene matches: 9. In nucleotides, the CDR3 is TGCAGTGCTAGAGATCTTGGGGGAGGGCCAACCGGGGAGCTGTTTTTT. Translating it yields CSARDLGGGPTGELFF.

This clonotype has more than one count but fewer than ten. The chain combines TRBV3-1 with TRBJ2-5; D is possibly TRBD1 or TRBD2 (5 bases each). Germline V gene sequence: CDR1 LGHDT, CDR2 YNNKEL (reference sequence). The CDR3 sequence is 16 residues long. The V end was cut by 3 bases, the J end by 3 bases, with 17 bases between. The CDR3 reads CASSHPPGTAEETQYF. The CDR3 DNA reads as TGTGCCAGCAGCCACCCTCCTGGGACCGCTGAAGAGACCCAGTACTTC.

In this sample, this clonotype turned up many times. This chain uses TRBV14 with TRBJ1-2; D gene unclear. Germline lookup yields CDR1 SGHDN and CDR2 FVKESK. The CDR3 totals 13 residues. Trimming took off 4 bases at V and 1 base at J, with 7 bases between the two ends. DNA of the CDR3: TGTGCCAGCAGCCCGTCAAGTAACTATGGCTACACCTTC. The encoded protein is CASSPSSNYGYTF.

This clonotype showed up many times. The CDR3 reads CASSYSGLAGAPGDEQFF. The CDR3 DNA reads TGTGCCAGCAGTTACTCAGGACTAGCGGGAGCGCCGGGAGATGAGCAGTTCTTC. The rearrangement joins TRBV6-2 or TRBV6-3 to TRBJ2-1, with 13 bases aligning to TRBD2. The V gene end was trimmed by 0 bases and the J gene end by 8 bases; junction bases not matched to a gene: 10. The V gene's germline CDR1 is MNHEY and CDR2 SVGEGT. The CDR3 totals 18 residues.

Worth noting for this clonotype: The conserved phenylalanine or tryptophan is not found at the CDR3 terminus, so this likely reflects a read error. The CDR3 loop reads CASSPTPNTEAFL. CDR3 coding DNA: TGCGCCAGCAGCCCTACACCGAACACTGAAGCTTTCCTT. V and J are TRBV4-3 and TRBJ1-1; D is undetermined. The CDR3 contains 13 residues. V was clipped by 4 bases and J by 1 base, with 7 bases between them. Germline assignment: CDR1 LGHNA and CDR2 YSLEER.

This clonotype was counted ten times or more. The chain employs TRBV5-6 and TRBJ2-1, with TRBD2 matching over 8 bases. Unmatched junction bases numbered 2, after V lost 0 bases and J lost 9 bases. Germline assignment: CDR1 SGHDT and CDR2 YYEEEE. The CDR3 spans 13 residues. The CDR3 protein is CASSLGLALEQFF. DNA for the CDR3: TGTGCCAGCAGCTTGGGACTAGCGCTTGAGCAGTTCTTC.

This rearrangement joins TRBV5-6 to TRBJ2-1; D gene uncertain. The CDR3 consists of 14 residues. V lost 1 base and J 0 bases, leaving 5 bases between the germline ends. Germline-derived CDR1 and CDR2 are SGHDT and YYEEEE. CDR3 in DNA: TGTGCCAGCAGCTTGACAGTCTCCTACAATGAGCAGTTCTTC. Translated: CASSLTVSYNEQFF.

The V gene is TRBV27, the J gene TRBJ2-3; D ambiguous. From germline, CDR1 is MNHEY and CDR2 SMNVEV (reference sequence). The CDR3 is 16 residues long. Trimming stripped 0 bases from V and 6 bases from J, with 16 bases between. For the CDR3, the DNA is TGTGCCAGCAGTTTATCGAACAGACCTATTGGCGATACGCAGTATTTT. Protein product: CASSLSNRPIGDTQYF.